The 16 T cell receptor beta chains reported below all come from one sample, sequenced in a study of T cell responses to AZD1222 COVID-19 vaccine. Generated by immunoSEQ multiplex PCR, the TCRdb table keeps only in-frame clones and is missing some. The sample includes roughly 160,000 clones, roughly 89% seen only once; the top ten take more than 1.5%. The specimen was peripheral blood, collected on day 0 of AZD1222 vaccination. The receptors derive from an adult in good health.

This sequence joins TRBV25-1 and TRBJ2-1; D might be TRBD2 (5 bases). The germline CDR1 and CDR2 sequences are MGHDK and SYGVNS. Trimming cost V 3 bases and J 8 bases, with 17 bases left between them. The CDR3 length is 15 residues. The DNA of the CDR3 is TGTGCCAGCAGTGAGTTCCTAGTATCGAGGGATGAGCAGTTCTTC. Its protein is CASSEFLVSRDEQFF. Combining the CDR3 with reference TRBV25-1 and TRBJ2-1 gives the whole variable domain EADIYQTPRYLVIGTGKKITLECSQTMGHDKMYWYQQDPGMELHLIHYSYGVNSTEKGDLSSESTVSRIRTEHFPLTLESARPSHTSQYLCASSEFLVSRDEQFFGPGTRLTVL.

This chain joins TRBV2 and TRBJ2-2, with D maybe TRBD1 (5 bases). V was cut by 8 bases and J by 1 base, with 11 bases left in between. Per germline, CDR1 SNHLY and CDR2 FYNNEI. This CDR3 region has 14 residues. The CDR3 protein is CASGADVNTGELFF. CDR3 DNA: TGTGCCAGCGGGGCGGATGTGAACACCGGGGAGCTGTTTTTT.

The chain combines TRBV5-1 with TRBJ1-2; TRBD1 matches 12 bases. The junction had 3 bases not matched to a gene; V was cut back by 4 bases and J by 2 bases. In germline, CDR1 is SGHRS, CDR2 YFSETQ. The CDR3 is 15 residues long. The CDR3 DNA reads as TGCGCCAGCAGCCCGGGACAGGGGGCGAACTATGGCTACACCTTC. This encodes CASSPGQGANYGYTF.

The chain links TRBV6-1 to TRBJ1-1, with D uncertain. This CDR3 contains 14 residues. V lost 3 bases and J lost 0, with 8 bases in between. Per germline, CDR1 MNHNS and CDR2 SASEGT. DNA of the CDR3: TGTGCCAGCAGTGAGGTACGGGTGAACACTGAAGCTTTCTTT. Its translation: CASSEVRVNTEAFF.

CDR3 sequence: CASSLDRGLMNTEAFF. In DNA, the CDR3 is TGTGCCAGCTCTCTGGACAGGGGACTCATGAACACTGAAGCTTTCTTT. The rearrangement links TRBV18 to TRBJ1-1, with 9 positions matching TRBD1. This CDR3 has 16 residues. V trimming: 6 bases; J trimming: 0 bases; junction bases outside the gene matches: 8. Germline V gives CDR1 KGHSH, CDR2 LQKENI.

The chain links TRBV30 to TRBJ1-2; D not certain. CDR1 is GTSNPN, CDR2 SVGIG, per germline (reference sequence). V dropped 6 bases and J dropped 4 bases, with 9 bases sitting between them. The CDR3 has 11 amino acids. DNA for the CDR3: TGTGCCTGTCGGACCACCTATGGCTACACCTTC. It codes for CACRTTYGYTF. Together with reference TRBV30 and TRBJ1-2, the CDR3 gives the full variable domain: SQTIHQWPATLVQPVGSPLSLECTVEGTSNPNLYWYRQAAGRGLQLLFYSVGIGQISSEVPQNLSASRPQDRQFILSSKKLLLSDSGFYLCACRTTYGYTFGSGTRLTVV.

In this sample, this clone turned up a few times. This chain connects TRBV19 to TRBJ2-1; TRBD2 matches 9 bases. Germline V CDR1 and CDR2: LNHDA, SQIVND (reference sequence). The V segment lost 3 bases and the J segment 6 bases; nucleotides outside the gene matches: 18. This CDR3 is 19 amino acids long. The CDR3 bases are TGTGCCAGTAGTATTGAGGGGGGGGATAGCGGGAGCCTTCTCAATGAGCAGTTCTTC. This sequence encodes CASSIEGGDSGSLLNEQFF.

The rearrangement uses TRBV5-6 and TRBJ1-1, with TRBD1 as a possible D gene (5 bases). Germline lookup yields CDR1 SGHDT and CDR2 YYEEEE. CDR3 length: 17 residues. Trimming took 4 bases from V and 0 from J, leaving 19 bases between them. Here the CDR3 reads CASSLVWGGQLNTEAFF. CDR3 coding DNA: TGTGCCAGCAGCCTTGTATGGGGTGGACAACTGAACACTGAAGCTTTCTTT.

The rearrangement joins TRBV30 to TRBJ1-2; 9 bases are a match to TRBD1. Germline-derived CDR1 and CDR2 are GTSNPN and SVGIG (reference sequence). V trimming: 5 bases; J trimming: 7 bases; junction bases outside the gene matches: 11. The CDR3 covers 14 residues. CDR3 nucleotides: TGTGCCTGGGCCTGGGACAGGGAGGTACGTGGCTACACCTTC. It specifies CAWAWDREVRGYTF.

The chain recombines TRBV2 with TRBJ2-1; the D call may be TRBD1 or TRBD2 (7 bases each). Trimming removed 7 bases at V and 2 bases at J, with 15 bases between. Looked up from germline, CDR1 is SNHLY and CDR2 is FYNNEI. The length of the CDR3 is 15 residues. DNA for the CDR3: TGTGCCAGCAAAGGGGGGGGACAGCCCTACAATGAGCAGTTCTTC. It is translated as CASKGGGQPYNEQFF.

V and J are TRBV19 and TRBJ1-5, with a weak D call TRBD1 (6 bases). This CDR3 region has 16 residues. Per the germline V gene, CDR1 is LNHDA and CDR2 is SQIVND (reference sequence). V was pared by 5 bases and J by 7 bases, with 21 bases between. In nucleotides, the CDR3 is TGTGCCAGTAGTTTCTCCGGGACACTCAGCCGGCAGCCCCAGCATTTT. This translates into CASSFSGTLSRQPQHF.

The chain employs TRBV6-5 and TRBJ1-2; 11 bases match TRBD1. This CDR3 has 15 residues. The V segment lost 4 bases and the J segment 5 bases; nucleotides outside the gene matches: 6. Germline V gene lookup returns CDR1 MNHEY and CDR2 SVGAGI. Here the CDR3 DNA reads TGTGCCAGCAGTTCCCTCGGGACAGGGGGATATGGCTACACCTTC. Its protein product is CASSSLGTGGYGYTF.

This chain uses TRBV7-2 with TRBJ2-1; 10 bases fit TRBD2. Looked up from germline, CDR1 is SGHTA and CDR2 is FQGNSA. The length of the CDR3 is 15 residues. The V and J ends lost 6 bases and 3 bases, in that order; junction bases with no gene match: 5. The CDR3 region has the DNA TGTGCCAGCAGTACTATAGCGGGAGGCTACAATGAGCAGTTCTTC. It specifies CASSTIAGGYNEQFF.

The V call is TRBV4-1, the J call TRBJ1-2; 7 bases are a match to TRBD1. Trimming took 1 base from V and 4 from J; bases not matched to a gene: 6. Germline V lookup: CDR1 MGHRA, CDR2 YSYEKL. The CDR3 sequence is 15 residues long. The CDR3 DNA reads TGCGCCAGCAGCCAAGTCGGGACAGCTGGCTATGGCTACACCTTC. This codes for CASSQVGTAGYGYTF.

The chain recombines TRBV6-6 with TRBJ1-1; weak D call: TRBD1 (6 bases). The germline V gene has CDR1 MNHNY and CDR2 SVGAGI (reference sequence). CDR3 length: 15 amino acids. The V end lost 7 bases, the J end lost 1 base, and 16 bases lay between the germline ends. CDR3 loop: CASNRGGGGNTEAFF. The CDR3 DNA sequence: TGTGCCAGCAACCGAGGCGGGGGCGGGAACACTGAAGCTTTCTTT.

The genes are TRBV28 and TRBJ2-5; 9 nucleotides line up with TRBD2. Germline V gene sequence: CDR1 MDHEN, CDR2 SYDVKM. V dropped 4 bases and J dropped 8; count of bases not matched to a gene: 17. CDR3 length equals 17 residues. The CDR3 loop is CASSSYSGTSSFRTQYF. The CDR3 nucleotides read TGTGCCAGCAGTTCCTATTCCGGGACTAGCAGCTTTCGAACCCAGTACTTC.